This T cell receptor (beta chain) was sequenced for a study of control samples from healthy donors and cancer patients. The assay was immunoSEQ multiplex PCR, and TCRdb's table has in-frame clones only and misses some. The sample contains about 76,000 clones, roughly nine tenths of which appear only once. The V and J ends lost 0 bases and 6 bases respectively, with 9 bases between them. Germline V gene lookup returns CDR1 LGHDT and CDR2 YNNKEL (reference sequence). The CDR3 has 15 residues. This receptor was obtained from a woman between 45 and 65 years old with colorectal cancer. Sequencing was carried out using PBMCs. The rearrangement links TRBV3-1 (or the pseudogene TRBV3-2) to TRBJ1-6; no definite D call. CDR3 in DNA: TGTGCCAGCAGCCAAGAACTGTCTACTAATTCACCCCTCCACTTT. Translating it yields CASSQELSTNSPLHF.